This TCR beta chain is from a study of OX40 agonist ivuxolimab in advanced cancers. Per the germline V gene, CDR1 is LNHDA and CDR2 is SQIVND (reference sequence). The V end lost 6 bases, the J end lost 0 bases, and 8 bases lay between the germline ends. The CDR3 covers 14 residues. TCRdb keeps only in-frame clones here, not all; method: immunoSEQ multiplex PCR. The table records about 63,000 clones, about 90% of them present only once. The chain carries TRBV19 and TRBJ2-2, with D perhaps being TRBD1 or TRBD2 (5 bases each). The input for sequencing was CD4+ or CD8+ T cells sorted from blood, taken in a trial of the OX40 agonist ivuxolimab. The clonotype originates from an adult with an advanced solid tumor such as melanoma, head and neck, liver or kidney cancer. CDR3 DNA: TGTGCCAGTAGCGAGGGGCCGAACACCGGGGAGCTGTTTTTT. This sequence encodes CASSEGPNTGELFF.